This paragraph reports one TCR beta chain. Its antigen is not known. This sample is part of a study of vaccination effects on CD4 cells after COVID-19. At the level of the study: The participants, recipients of two vaccine doses, got either BNT162b2 or mRNA-1273. From a couple of convalescent patients, samples were taken 16 days and one week before vaccination. Findings and limits, study-wide: In people who had recovered, most post-vaccine spike-reactive clones were new vaccine-induced clones.

The method was immunoSEQ multiplex PCR; TCRdb's version includes in-frame clones alone and lacks a portion of them. The table shows about 64,000 clones, with 72% occurring only once. V shed 5 bases, J shed 4 bases, and the junction held 6 bases outside the gene matches. In germline, CDR1 is LNHDA, CDR2 SQIVND (reference sequence). The CDR3 sequence is 14 residues long. Following 10 days of culture, CD4+ T cells were isolated. The person had PCR-confirmed SARS-CoV-2 infection between March and December 2020. The genes are TRBV19 and TRBJ2-7, with 9 bases that match TRBD1. The sequences come from CD4+ T cells from PBMCs cultured without peptide, collected before COVID-19 vaccination. The sequence derives from a human donor who had a prior SARS-CoV-2 infection. In DNA form, the CDR3 reads TGTGCCAGTAGTTCCCGGGACAGGGCGTACGAGCAGTACTTC. Translating it yields CASSSRDRAYEQYF.